The 21 T cell receptor beta chains below come from one sample, sequenced in a study of stem cell transplantation in POMP-related autoinflammatory disease. The repertoire was sequenced with immunoSEQ multiplex PCR; TCRdb's copy has only in-frame clones and lacks some. The data contain roughly 70,000 clones, roughly 91% of them singletons. The source was CD4+ T cells from PBMCs, collected after stem cell transplantation. The receptors here all came from a human patient with POMP-related autoinflammation and immune dysregulation (PRAID). Some of the T cells may derive from the graft donor.

This clone has just a few counts. The chain links TRBV18 to TRBJ1-5; D remains ambiguous. With 0 bases removed from V and 1 base from J, the gap between germline ends came to 4 bases. Germline CDR1 KGHSH, CDR2 LQKENI. The CDR3 covers 14 residues. CDR3 protein: CASSPPNSNQPQHF. The CDR3 nucleotides are TGTGCCAGCTCACCACCGAACAGCAATCAGCCCCAGCATTTT.

CDR3 in DNA: TGTGCCAGCAGCCAAGGGGCTACTGGGGAGCAGTACTTC. It encodes CASSQGATGEQYF. V is TRBV3-1 (or the pseudogene TRBV3-2) and J is TRBJ2-7; D remains ambiguous. This CDR3 is 13 amino acids long. Between the trimmed V and J ends, which lost 1 base and 7 bases, there was a span of 11 bases. The germline V gene has CDR1 LGHDT and CDR2 YNNKEL (reference sequence).

The J gene is TRBJ1-6, the V gene TRBV28; D not certain. V was shortened by 6 bases and J by 4 bases, with 1 base between the two germline ends. The CDR3 loop spans 11 amino acids. Germline V gives CDR1 MDHEN, CDR2 SYDVKM. In DNA, the CDR3 is TGTGCCAGCAGGTATAATTCACCCCTCCACTTT. Translating gives CASRYNSPLHF.

The chain joins TRBV5-1 to TRBJ2-1; D possibly corresponds to TRBD1 (5 bases). Per germline, CDR1 SGHRS and CDR2 YFSETQ. Trimming took off 1 base at V and 8 bases at J, with 16 bases between the two ends. This CDR3 is built from 15 residues. Here the CDR3 reads CASSLWLGDQDEQFF. CDR3 bases: TGCGCCAGCAGCTTGTGGCTAGGGGATCAGGATGAGCAGTTCTTC.

This clone was found once. CDR3 sequence: CASSVAGPGETQYF. The CDR3 DNA reads TGTGCCAGCAGCGTGGCGGGTCCGGGGGAGACCCAGTACTTC. The chain has TRBV9 and TRBJ2-5; possible D gene TRBD2, 5 bases. CDR1 is SGDLS and CDR2 is YYNGEE in the germline V gene. With 2 bases removed from V and 5 bases from J, the gap between germline ends came to 13 bases. The CDR3 is 14 amino acids.

The rearrangement links TRBV11-2 to TRBJ1-5; no reliable D call. This CDR3 spans 18 amino acids. V was trimmed by 2 bases and J by 0 bases, leaving 17 bases between them. Germline V CDR1 and CDR2: SGHAT, FQNNGV. The CDR3 DNA sequence: TGTGCCAGCAGCTTATGTTACCGGCCCGGGGATAGCAATCAGCCCCAGCATTTT. The encoded protein is CASSLCYRPGDSNQPQHF.

The chain uses TRBV6-1 and TRBJ1-2; D not certain. Deletions cut 3 bases from V and 4 bases from J, with 15 bases between. Germline V gives CDR1 MNHNS, CDR2 SASEGT. The CDR3 has 15 amino acids. This CDR3 reads CASSEIRAVPYGYTF. The CDR3, as DNA: TGTGCCAGCAGTGAGATCCGGGCGGTCCCCTATGGCTACACCTTC.

This chain uses TRBV10-3 with TRBJ1-6, with D maybe TRBD1 (5 bases). The CDR3 spans 14 residues. V was trimmed by 7 bases and J by 7 bases, leaving 14 bases between them. CDR1 is ENHRY and CDR2 is SYGVKD in the germline V gene. The CDR3 DNA is TGTGCCATCAAGGATCGCCAGGGAAATTCACCCCTCCACTTT. Translated, it gives CAIKDRQGNSPLHF.

The chain joins TRBV19 to TRBJ2-5; TRBD1 matches 10 bases. The CDR3 length is 15 residues. With 2 bases clipped from V and 5 bases from J, the junction kept 5 bases outside the gene matches. CDR1 and CDR2 from the germline V gene are LNHDA and SQIVND (reference sequence). CDR3 coding DNA: TGTGCCAGTAGTATATCCCGGGACAGGGGTGAGACCCAGTACTTC. This gives the protein CASSISRDRGETQYF.

This sequence joins TRBV23-1 and TRBJ2-4, with D possibly matching TRBD2 (5 bases). TRBV23-1 qualifies as an ORF whose function is uncertain. CDR3 size: 14 residues. The ends were cut back, 6 bases at V and 2 bases at J, with 11 bases in the middle. CDR3: CASREVKPKNIQYF. CDR3 coding DNA: TGCGCCAGCAGGGAGGTAAAGCCCAAAAACATTCAGTACTTC.

The V and J genes are TRBV5-1 and TRBJ2-2; D not resolved. Looked up from germline, CDR1 is SGHRS and CDR2 is YFSETQ. The CDR3 has 15 residues. V was cut by 1 base and J by 5 bases, with 12 bases left in between. CDR3 nucleotide sequence: TGCGCCAGCAGCTTGCGAGTCCCTTCGACCGGGGAGCTGTTTTTT. Its translation: CASSLRVPSTGELFF.

The rearrangement links TRBV13 to TRBJ2-7; 7 positions agree with TRBD2. The V gene end was trimmed by 3 bases and the J gene end by 4 bases; junction bases not matched to a gene: 3. This CDR3 region has 13 residues. Germline V gene data show CDR1 as PRHDT and CDR2 as FYEKMQ (reference sequence). The CDR3 region has the DNA TGTGCCAGCAGCTTGGGGGGGGAGTACGAGCAGTACGTC. Translating it yields CASSLGGEYEQYV.

This clone was recorded once. The chain recombines TRBV2 with TRBJ1-3, with 9 bases aligning to TRBD1. V was pared by 5 bases and J by 8 bases, with 7 bases of the junction left unmatched. The CDR3 consists of 14 residues. Germline loops: CDR1 SNHLY, CDR2 FYNNEI. Here the CDR3 DNA reads TGTGCCAGCAGTCTTCGGACAGGGGTAGACACCATATATTTT. Translation: CASSLRTGVDTIYF.

The V gene is TRBV28, the J gene TRBJ2-3; no clear D. The germline V gene has CDR1 MDHEN and CDR2 SYDVKM. V was trimmed by 6 bases and J by 0 bases, leaving 10 bases between them. CDR3 size: 14 residues. CDR3 nucleotide sequence: TGTGCCAGCAGGTCCAGTTCCAGCACAGATACGCAGTATTTT. Translated, it gives CASRSSSSTDTQYF.

The CDR3 loop reads CASSVRPKDTIYF. DNA of the CDR3: TGTGCCAGCAGTGTACGACCGAAGGACACCATATATTTT. The rearrangement links TRBV2 to TRBJ1-3; D gene uncertain. Germline loops: CDR1 SNHLY, CDR2 FYNNEI. Trimming removed 4 bases at V and 8 bases at J, with 12 bases between. The CDR3 runs 13 residues.

This chain joins TRBV3-1 (or the pseudogene TRBV3-2) and TRBJ2-7; no clear D gene. In germline, CDR1 is LGHDT, CDR2 YNNKEL (reference sequence). The CDR3 has 15 residues. This CDR3 reads CVSSQGSHGSYEQYV. In nucleotides, the CDR3 is TGTGTCAGCAGCCAAGGTTCCCATGGCTCCTACGAGCAGTACGTC.

This chain links TRBV27 with TRBJ1-1; TRBD1 is a possible D gene (6 bases). CDR3 length: 13 residues. Germline-derived CDR1 and CDR2 are MNHEY and SMNVEV (reference sequence). V shed 5 bases and J shed 3 bases, with 10 bases lying between them. This CDR3 is CASSEGVYTEAFF. CDR3 in DNA: TGTGCCAGCAGTGAGGGGGTTTACACTGAAGCTTTCTTT.

This clone appeared a single time. This chain links TRBV11-3 with TRBJ2-1; 8 nucleotides match TRBD1. CDR3 length: 15 residues. After removal of 0 bases from V and 4 bases from J, the junction contained 2 bases not matched to a gene. In germline, CDR1 is SGHNT, CDR2 YENEEA. The CDR3 reads CASSLDRGQYNEQFF. The CDR3 DNA reads TGTGCCAGCAGCTTAGACAGGGGGCAATACAATGAGCAGTTCTTC.

The V call is TRBV19, the J call TRBJ2-7; 8 bases line up with TRBD1. Looked up from germline, CDR1 is LNHDA and CDR2 is SQIVND (reference sequence). With 9 bases clipped from V and 10 bases from J, the junction kept 20 bases outside the gene matches. The CDR3 sequence is 15 residues long. CDR3 region: CASGPGQAPRADQYV. CDR3 DNA: TGTGCCAGCGGACCGGGACAGGCTCCACGAGCAGATCAGTACGTC.

This sequence joins TRBV5-1 and TRBJ1-1; tentatively, D is TRBD1 (6 bases). Germline CDR1 SGHRS, CDR2 YFSETQ. Trimming took off 0 bases at V and 4 bases at J, with 19 bases between the two ends. This CDR3 has 17 residues. CDR3 nucleotide sequence: TGCGCCAGCAGCTTGGGACAGGCCCCGTCTTGGGGCACTGAAGCTTTCTTT. It is translated as CASSLGQAPSWGTEAFF.

This clone has a single count. This chain joins TRBV7-3 and TRBJ2-1; D possibly corresponds to TRBD2 (6 bases). V lost 3 bases and J lost 4, with 13 bases in between. Germline V gene data show CDR1 as SGHTA and CDR2 as FQGTGA. This CDR3 contains 15 residues. Written as DNA, the CDR3 is TGTGCCAGCAGCTTTTCGGGGGAGAGGTACAATGAGCAGTTCTTC. Translating gives CASSFSGERYNEQFF.